This passage covers 8 T cell receptor beta chains from one sample sequenced in a study of blood T cell repertoires in COVID-19. Sequenced by immunoSEQ multiplex PCR; TCRdb stores in-frame clones only, minus some. The sample records about 240,000 clones, under 85% being singletons. Sequenced sample: peripheral blood. All receptors come from a human donor in a cohort sampled during active COVID-19.

This chain links TRBV18 with TRBJ2-7; 16 bases are a match to TRBD2. The germline gives CDR1 KGHSH, CDR2 LQKENI. CDR3 size: 17 residues. V gave up 4 bases and J gave up 2 bases; unmatched junction bases: 5. The CDR3 DNA sequence: TGTGCCAGCTCACGATCCGGGACTAGCGGGGGGGCCTACGAGCAGTACTTC. This translates into CASSRSGTSGGAYEQYF.

In this sample, this clone turned up once. The chain combines TRBV5-1 with TRBJ1-1; D gene unclear. Germline lookup yields CDR1 SGHRS and CDR2 YFSETQ. CDR3 length equals 13 residues. V lost 0 bases and J lost 1, with 4 bases in between. CDR3 protein: CASSLAENTEAFF. The CDR3 nucleotides read TGCGCCAGCAGCTTGGCAGAGAACACTGAAGCTTTCTTT.

This rearrangement joins TRBV9 to TRBJ1-1; D is perhaps TRBD1 (5 bases). The CDR3 loop spans 14 amino acids. Trimming pared 0 bases from V and 6 bases from J, leaving 12 bases between. The germline V gene has CDR1 SGDLS and CDR2 YYNGEE. CDR3 in amino acids: CASSVDPGVAEAFF. CDR3 nucleotide sequence: TGTGCCAGCAGCGTAGATCCGGGGGTGGCTGAAGCTTTCTTT.

This rearrangement joins TRBV3-1 (or the pseudogene TRBV3-2) to TRBJ1-5; D gene ambiguous. CDR3 length: 14 amino acids. Trimming pared 1 base from V and 1 base from J, leaving 5 bases between. CDR1 is LGHDT and CDR2 is YNNKEL in the germline V gene (reference sequence). The CDR3 nucleotides read TGTGCCAGCAGCCAAGCCCAGAGCAATCAGCCCCAGCATTTT. Its protein product is CASSQAQSNQPQHF.

The chain is built from TRBV4-2 and TRBJ2-2, with 11 bases aligning to TRBD2. The germline gives CDR1 LGHNA, CDR2 YNFKEQ. V lost 5 bases to trimming and J lost 4 bases; unmatched junction nucleotides: 15. The CDR3 loop spans 19 amino acids. The CDR3 nucleotides are TGTGCCAGCAGCTTACAACCGCAGACTAGCGGGGTGAGCACCGGGGAGCTGTTTTTT. This gives the protein CASSLQPQTSGVSTGELFF.

This clone was seen a few times. The genes are TRBV7-2 and TRBJ2-2, with D possibly matching TRBD1 (5 bases). Between the trimmed V and J ends, which lost 5 bases and 2 bases, there was a span of 15 bases. CDR1 and CDR2 (germline): SGHTA, FQGNSA. The CDR3 is 16 residues long. The CDR3 protein is CASSDLGATNTGELFF. DNA of the CDR3: TGTGCCAGCAGCGACCTAGGGGCGACCAACACCGGGGAGCTGTTTTTT.

V usage is TRBV9 and J usage is TRBJ2-5; 9 positions match TRBD2. CDR1 SGDLS and CDR2 YYNGEE come from the germline V gene. The CDR3 length is 15 residues. V gave up 1 base and J gave up 5 bases; unmatched junction bases: 6. CDR3 in amino acids: CASSVHSGGGETQYF. CDR3 sequence (DNA): TGTGCCAGCAGCGTACATAGCGGGGGAGGGGAGACCCAGTACTTC.

The chain joins TRBV10-2 to TRBJ1-5; 9 bases match TRBD1. V shed 4 bases and J 6 bases; nucleotides not matched to a gene: 7. The V gene's germline CDR1 is WSHSY and CDR2 SAAADI. This CDR3 is 15 amino acids long. Here the CDR3 reads CASSGWDRDGQPQHF. DNA of the CDR3: TGCGCCAGCAGTGGATGGGACAGGGATGGTCAGCCCCAGCATTTT.